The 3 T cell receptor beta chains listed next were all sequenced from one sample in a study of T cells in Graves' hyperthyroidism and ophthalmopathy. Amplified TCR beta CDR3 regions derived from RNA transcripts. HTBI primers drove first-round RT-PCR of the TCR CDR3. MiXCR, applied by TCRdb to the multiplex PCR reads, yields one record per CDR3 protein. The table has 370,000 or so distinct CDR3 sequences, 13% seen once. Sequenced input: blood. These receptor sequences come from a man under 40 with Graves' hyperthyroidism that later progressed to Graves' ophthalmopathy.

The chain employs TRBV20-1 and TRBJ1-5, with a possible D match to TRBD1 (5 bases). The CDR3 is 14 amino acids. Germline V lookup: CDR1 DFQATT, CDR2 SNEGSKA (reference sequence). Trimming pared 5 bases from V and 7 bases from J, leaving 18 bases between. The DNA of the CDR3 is TGCAGTGCTGGGACGGCGGGTGATAGCCAGCCCCAGCATTTT. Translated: CSAGTAGDSQPQHF.

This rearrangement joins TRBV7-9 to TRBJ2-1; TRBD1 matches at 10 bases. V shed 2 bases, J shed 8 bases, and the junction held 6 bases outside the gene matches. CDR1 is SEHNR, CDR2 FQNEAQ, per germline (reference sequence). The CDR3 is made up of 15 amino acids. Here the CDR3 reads CASSLQDRGMDEQFF. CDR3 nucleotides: TGTGCCAGCAGCTTACAGGACAGGGGGATGGATGAGCAGTTCTTC.

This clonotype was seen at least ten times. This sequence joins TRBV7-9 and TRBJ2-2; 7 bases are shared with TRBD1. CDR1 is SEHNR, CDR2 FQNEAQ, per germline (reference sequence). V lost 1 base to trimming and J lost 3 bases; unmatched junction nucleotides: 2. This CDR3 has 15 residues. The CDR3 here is CASSLGGGDTGELFF. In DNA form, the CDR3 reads TGTGCCAGCAGCTTAGGAGGGGGCGACACCGGGGAGCTGTTTTTT.